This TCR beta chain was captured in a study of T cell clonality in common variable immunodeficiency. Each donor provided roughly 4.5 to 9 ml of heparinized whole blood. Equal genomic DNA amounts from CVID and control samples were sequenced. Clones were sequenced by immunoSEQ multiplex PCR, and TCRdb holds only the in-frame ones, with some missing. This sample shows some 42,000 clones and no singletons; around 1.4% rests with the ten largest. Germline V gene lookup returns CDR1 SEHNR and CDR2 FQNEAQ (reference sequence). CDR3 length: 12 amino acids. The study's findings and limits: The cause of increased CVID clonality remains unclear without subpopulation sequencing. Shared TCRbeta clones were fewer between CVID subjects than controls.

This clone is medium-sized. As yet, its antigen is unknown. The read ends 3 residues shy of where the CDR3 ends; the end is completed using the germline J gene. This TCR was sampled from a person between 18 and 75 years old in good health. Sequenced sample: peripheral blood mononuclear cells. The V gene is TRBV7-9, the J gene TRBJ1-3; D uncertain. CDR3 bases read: TGTGCCAGCAGCTTTTTGGCCGTTACC. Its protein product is CASSFLAVT. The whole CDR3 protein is CASSFLAVTIYF.